This T cell receptor (beta chain) was identified during a study of shared clonotypes between healthy human individuals. The wider study: Participating donors consisted of a couple of women and a few men aged 18 to 49. Study-wide points: In the sorted subsets, rarefaction showed sequencing was incomplete despite large depth.

Only in-frame clones appear in the TCRdb table, and some are missing; sequencing was by immunoSEQ multiplex PCR. The sample comprises some 580,000 clones, less than 98% of which are singletons, and 0.055% to 0.07% rests with the top ten. Germline CDR1 and CDR2: SGHNT and YYREEE (reference sequence). The CDR3 sequence is 14 residues long. Between the trimmed V and J ends, which lost 2 bases and 4 bases, there was a span of 10 bases. For this clone: Its antigen is as yet unknown.

V gene TRBV5-4 combines with J gene TRBJ1-5, with a weak D call TRBD1 (5 bases). The sample taken for sequencing was naive CD4+ T cells sorted from blood. Subset specified: CD45RA+ positively selected. The TCR was taken from a woman in her 30s in good health. The CDR3 here is CASSFMGRNQPQHF. As DNA, the CDR3 is TGTGCCAGCAGCTTCATGGGACGGAATCAGCCCCAGCATTTT.